The next 26 T cell receptor beta chains were all read from a single sample in a study of cytomegalovirus exposure and HLA in healthy donors. The PCR had 60 Vbeta and 13 Jbeta primers. Sequencing used immunoSEQ multiplex PCR; TCRdb keeps in-frame clones, though not all of them. The table shows 74,000 or so clones, with 75% to 85% occurring only once. The sequenced material came from PBMCs. These receptors all stem from a man aged 50 or older in good health and CMV-seropositive.

In DNA, the CDR3 is TGTGCTAGTGGTTTGGTGGTATTAGCGGGAGTCGGCTACAATGAGCAGTTCTTC. It specifies CASGLVVLAGVGYNEQFF. The chain joins TRBV12-5 to TRBJ2-1; 9 bases fit TRBD2. CDR1 is LGHNT and CDR2 is FRNRAP in the germline V gene. V shed 0 bases and J 3 bases; nucleotides not matched to a gene: 9. The CDR3 has 18 residues. Combining the CDR3 with reference TRBV12-5 and TRBJ2-1 gives the whole variable domain DARVTQTPRHKVTEMGQEVTMRCQPILGHNTVFWYRQTMMQGLELLAYFRNRAPLDDSGMPKDRFSAEMPDATLATLKIQPSEPRDSAVYFCASGLVVLAGVGYNEQFFGPGTRLTVL.

The CDR3 bases are TGTGCCAGCAGTTCCGGGGGACTCCGCTACACCTTC. This encodes CASSSGGLRYTF. This sequence joins TRBV6-5 and TRBJ1-2, with D perhaps TRBD1 (5 bases). Germline-derived CDR1 and CDR2 are MNHEY and SVGAGI. Trimming cost V 4 bases and J 9 bases, with 12 bases left between them. The CDR3 runs to 12 residues.

Of note for this clone: Mismatch with germline at one junction end may stem from a read error. Other DNA variants within this sample encode the same CDR3. The V call is TRBV6-5, the J call TRBJ1-1, with D hard to call. CDR1 is MNHEY, CDR2 SVGAGI, per germline. The CDR3 runs to 14 residues. This CDR3 is CASSYSEGNTEAFF. CDR3 DNA sequence: TGTGCCAGCAGCTACTCGGAGGGGAACACTGAAGCTTTCTTT.

V gene TRBV6-5 combines with J gene TRBJ1-2; tentative D call: TRBD1 (6 bases). Between the trimmed V and J ends, which lost 6 bases and 2 bases, there was a span of 16 bases. The CDR3 spans 15 residues. Germline assignment: CDR1 MNHEY and CDR2 SVGAGI. The CDR3 sequence is CASRPVGGSNYGYTF. The CDR3, as DNA: TGTGCCAGCAGGCCTGTTGGGGGCTCAAACTATGGCTACACCTTC.

This clone was seen more than once but under ten times. V usage is TRBV6-1 and J usage is TRBJ2-6; D call uncertain. The CDR3 is made up of 13 amino acids. Germline values: CDR1 MNHNS, CDR2 SASEGT. The ends were cut back, 6 bases at V and 0 bases at J, with 3 bases in the middle. The CDR3 here is CASRYSGANVLTF. The CDR3 DNA reads TGTGCCAGCAGGTACTCTGGGGCCAACGTCCTGACTTTC.

This chain links TRBV6-5 with TRBJ1-3, with D perhaps TRBD1 (6 bases). Germline-derived CDR1 and CDR2 are MNHEY and SVGAGI. With 10 bases removed from V and 4 bases from J, the gap between germline ends came to 17 bases. This CDR3 spans 14 amino acids. The CDR3 coding sequence is TGTGCCACTGCGGGGGGGCCGCGAGGAAACACCATATATTTT. Translation gives CATAGGPRGNTIYF.

This clone appeared a single time. At one end the junction does not follow the germline gene, possibly because of a read error. Different DNA sequences within this sample yield the same CDR3. The gene calls are TRBV9 and TRBJ2-5, with 10 bases lining up with TRBD1. The V gene's germline CDR1 is SGDLS and CDR2 YYNGEE. This CDR3 contains 15 residues. The DNA for the CDR3 is TGCGCCAGCAGCGTAGGTGGGGACAGGGGCGATACCCAGTACTTC. Protein sequence: CASSVGGDRGDTQYF.

The chain couples TRBV6-5 to TRBJ1-2; possibly TRBD1 for D (6 bases). The V end was cut by 3 bases, the J end by 8 bases, with 19 bases between. The CDR3 is 15 amino acids. CDR1 is MNHEY, CDR2 SVGAGI, per germline. The CDR3 coding sequence is TGTGCCAGCAGTTATTTGACACAGGGATTAGGGGGCTACACCTTC. As protein: CASSYLTQGLGGYTF.

The chain uses TRBV25-1 and TRBJ1-3; TRBD1 is a possible D gene (5 bases). The CDR3 has 14 amino acids. The V gene lost 3 bases and the J gene lost 3 bases, with 9 bases spanning the gap. Germline CDR1 MGHDK, CDR2 SYGVNS. Here the CDR3 DNA reads TGTGCCAGCAGTGACCCAGGGATTGGAAACACCATATATTTT. Its protein product is CASSDPGIGNTIYF. The full variable domain, with the rest looked up from reference TRBV25-1 and TRBJ1-3, is EADIYQTPRYLVIGTGKKITLECSQTMGHDKMYWYQQDPGMELHLIHYSYGVNSTEKGDLSSESTVSRIRTEHFPLTLESARPSHTSQYLCASSDPGIGNTIYFGEGSWLTVV.

The J gene is TRBJ2-3, the V gene TRBV25-1, with a tentative D call TRBD2 (6 bases). This CDR3 has 13 residues. The V end was cut by 8 bases, the J end by 4 bases, with 13 bases between. Germline loops: CDR1 MGHDK, CDR2 SYGVNS. The CDR3 bases are TGTGCCAGCCGGGACTTCAAATCAGATACGCAGTATTTT. It is translated as CASRDFKSDTQYF.

The V call is TRBV5-1, the J call TRBJ2-1; possible D gene TRBD1, 6 bases. CDR1 is SGHRS and CDR2 is YFSETQ in the germline V gene. Trimming cost V 7 bases and J 4 bases, with 15 bases left between them. This CDR3 is built from 14 residues. CDR3 sequence reads: CASGPGRGYNEQFF. In DNA form, the CDR3 reads TGCGCCAGCGGGCCGGGAAGGGGGTACAATGAGCAGTTCTTC.

The chain employs TRBV5-1 and TRBJ1-3; no definite D call. The length of the CDR3 is 14 residues. Trimming took off 2 bases at V and 1 base at J, with 7 bases between the two ends. CDR1 is SGHRS and CDR2 is YFSETQ in the germline V gene. The CDR3 spells CASSLGDSGNTIYF. The CDR3 nucleotides read TGCGCCAGCAGCTTAGGAGATTCTGGAAACACCATATATTTT. The full variable domain, its missing parts supplied by reference TRBV5-1 and TRBJ1-3, is KAGVTQTPRYLIKTRGQQVTLSCSPISGHRSVSWYQQTPGQGLQFLFEYFSETQRNKGNFPGRFSGRQFSNSRSEMNVSTLELGDSALYLCASSLGDSGNTIYFGEGSWLTVV.

The gene calls are TRBV10-3 and TRBJ2-2, with D possibly being TRBD1 (6 bases). The CDR3 loop spans 15 amino acids. Trimming removed 6 bases from V and 1 base from J, with 12 bases in between. Germline assignment: CDR1 ENHRY and CDR2 SYGVKD. For the CDR3, the DNA is TGTGCCATCAGCTCCGGGACATTGAACACCGGGGAGCTGTTTTTT. Translation: CAISSGTLNTGELFF.

The rearrangement joins TRBV7-2 to TRBJ1-2, with D uncertain. Germline V gene data show CDR1 as SGHTA and CDR2 as FQGNSA. CDR3 length: 13 amino acids. V gave up 1 base and J gave up 4 bases, with 7 bases separating them. The CDR3 spells CASSLVSSYGYTF. CDR3 nucleotides: TGTGCCAGCAGCTTAGTATCTTCCTATGGCTACACCTTC. Variable domain in full (rest from reference TRBV7-2 and TRBJ1-2): GAGVSQSPSNKVTEKGKDVELRCDPISGHTALYWYRQSLGQGLEFLIYFQGNSAPDKSGLPSDRFSAERTGGSVSTLTIQRTQQEDSAVYLCASSLVSSYGYTFGSGTRLTVV.

The chain links TRBV5-1 to TRBJ2-2; 9 nucleotides agree with TRBD1. The length of the CDR3 is 16 residues. Germline-derived CDR1 and CDR2 are SGHRS and YFSETQ. With 3 bases clipped from V and 4 bases from J, the junction kept 7 bases outside the gene matches. The CDR3 protein is CASSSFTGGSTGELFF. CDR3 sequence (DNA): TGCGCCAGCAGCTCGTTCACAGGGGGCAGCACCGGGGAGCTGTTTTTT.

The V gene is TRBV4-1, the J gene TRBJ2-3, with D possibly matching TRBD1 (6 bases). V lost 2 bases and J lost 4, with 13 bases in between. This CDR3 has 15 residues. CDR1 and CDR2 from the germline V gene are MGHRA and YSYEKL. CDR3 residues: CASSQLQGMADTQYF. The CDR3 DNA reads TGCGCCAGCAGCCAACTACAGGGAATGGCAGATACGCAGTATTTT.

The genes are TRBV15 and TRBJ1-2, with D unresolved. V shed 0 bases and J shed 5 bases, with 16 bases lying between them. Per germline, CDR1 LNHNV and CDR2 YYDKDF (reference sequence). The CDR3 consists of 16 residues. CDR3 protein: CATSREPVVGRYGYTF. Written as DNA, the CDR3 is TGTGCCACCAGCAGAGAACCAGTGGTAGGGAGATATGGCTACACCTTC.

This chain connects TRBV4-1 to TRBJ2-3, with 8 bases aligning to TRBD2. The junction had 9 bases not matched to a gene; V was cut back by 3 bases and J by 7 bases. This CDR3 comprises 15 residues. The V gene's germline CDR1 is MGHRA and CDR2 YSYEKL. The DNA of the CDR3 is TGCGCCAGCAGCCAGAGAGCGGGAGCCTTTAATACGCAGTATTTT. It specifies CASSQRAGAFNTQYF.

The V call is TRBV6-1, the J call TRBJ2-7; tentatively, D is TRBD1 (5 bases). Germline CDR1 MNHNS, CDR2 SASEGT. V lost 5 bases to trimming and J lost 2 bases, with 16 bases between them. The CDR3 contains 15 residues. In nucleotides, the CDR3 is TGTGCCAGCAGTCCCCCGAATCTGGGGCCCTACGAGCAGTACTTC. This encodes CASSPPNLGPYEQYF.

The CDR3 nucleotides are TGTGCCTCTTACAGGGTAAGAAAATCCTACGAGCAGTACTTC. Translating gives CASYRVRKSYEQYF. This sequence joins TRBV5-3 and TRBJ2-5; maybe TRBD1 (6 bases). The closer fit of TRBJ2-7 to the DNA end suggests the J call may be wrong. TRBV5-3 is designated an ORF whose function remains uncertain. The length of the CDR3 is 14 residues.

The chain combines TRBV9 with TRBJ2-3; D gene unclear. The V end was cut by 4 bases, the J end by 0 bases, with 15 bases between. The CDR3 runs to 16 residues. Germline lookup yields CDR1 SGDLS and CDR2 YYNGEE. The CDR3 region is CASSSEQASSTDTQYF. DNA for the CDR3: TGTGCCAGCAGCTCCGAGCAGGCATCTAGCACAGATACGCAGTATTTT.

The chain joins TRBV7-3 to TRBJ1-2; D unclear. CDR1 and CDR2 from the germline V gene are SGHTA and FQGTGA. Trimming pared 6 bases from V and 2 bases from J, leaving 16 bases between. This CDR3 contains 15 residues. In nucleotides, the CDR3 is TGTGCCAGCAGTGTTTCAGAGGGAGGGAACTATGGCTACACCTTC. Residues: CASSVSEGGNYGYTF.

The rearrangement links TRBV25-1 to TRBJ1-1, with a weak D call TRBD1 (5 bases). Germline-derived CDR1 and CDR2 are MGHDK and SYGVNS. V was clipped by 3 bases and J by 3 bases, with 11 bases between them. CDR3 size: 14 residues. CDR3 loop: CASSDPTGDTEAFF. The CDR3 DNA is TGTGCCAGCAGTGACCCTACGGGGGACACTGAAGCTTTCTTT.

The J gene is TRBJ2-5, the V gene TRBV27, with D possibly matching TRBD1 (6 bases). This CDR3 is 14 amino acids long. V was shortened by 3 bases and J by 4 bases, with 12 bases between the two germline ends. CDR1 and CDR2 (germline): MNHEY, SMNVEV (reference sequence). CDR3 coding DNA: TGTGCCAGCAGTTTCGTGGGGGCCGGAGAGACCCAGTACTTC. As protein: CASSFVGAGETQYF.

This rearrangement joins TRBV7-3 to TRBJ1-1, with 10 bases fitting TRBD1. The CDR3 runs 13 residues. Trimming cost V 5 bases and J 5 bases; bases outside gene matches: 2. The germline V gene has CDR1 SGHTA and CDR2 FQGTGA. Here the CDR3 DNA reads TGTGCCAGCAGCCGGGACAGGGGTACTGAAGCTTTCTTT. Its translation is CASSRDRGTEAFF.

There are a few counts of this clone. The chain has TRBV7-2 and TRBJ1-1; D is perhaps TRBD1 (6 bases). V lost 4 bases to trimming and J lost 5 bases, with 11 bases between them. Germline CDR1 is SGHTA and CDR2 is FQGNSA. This CDR3 has 13 residues. The CDR3 DNA follows: TGTGCCAGCAGCTCCAACAGGGCGACTGAAGCTTTCTTT. Translated: CASSSNRATEAFF.